In this sample, the clone carrying this T cell receptor (beta chain) turned up many times. Antigen specificity is unknown. PBMCs were collected from a roughly 10 ml volume of fresh peripheral blood. This sample was taken from a study of T cells in Graves' hyperthyroidism and ophthalmopathy. Whole-study results and caveats: Separating ophthalmopathy from stable hyperthyroidism was achieved by a 13 V-J model.

Amplification of TCR beta CDR3 regions was performed using RNA transcripts as template. First-round RT-PCR with HTBI primers amplified the TCR CDR3 region. TCRdb recomputed calls from the multiplex PCR reads with MiXCR, one row per CDR3 protein. Of around 300,000 distinct CDR3 sequences listed, roughly 22% are singletons. The CDR3 runs 16 residues. Trimming shortened V by 3 bases and J by 0 bases, and 15 bases separated the two germline ends. In germline, CDR1 is MDHEN, CDR2 SYDVKM. The chain recombines TRBV28 with TRBJ2-7, with D maybe TRBD2 (6 bases). This receptor was taken from a man aged 25-40 years with Graves' ophthalmopathy. Sequenced input: blood. Here the CDR3 DNA reads TGTGCCAGCAGTTTCGGGGGACCGGCGAGCTCCTACGAGCAGTACTTC. This sequence encodes CASSFGGPASSYEQYF. The complete variable domain, with remaining parts taken from reference TRBV28 and TRBJ2-7, reads DVKVTQSSRYLVKRTGEKVFLECVQDMDHENMFWYRQDPGLGLRLIYFSYDVKMKEKGDIPEGYSVSREKKERFSLILESASTNQTSMYLCASSFGGPASSYEQYFGPGTRLTVT.